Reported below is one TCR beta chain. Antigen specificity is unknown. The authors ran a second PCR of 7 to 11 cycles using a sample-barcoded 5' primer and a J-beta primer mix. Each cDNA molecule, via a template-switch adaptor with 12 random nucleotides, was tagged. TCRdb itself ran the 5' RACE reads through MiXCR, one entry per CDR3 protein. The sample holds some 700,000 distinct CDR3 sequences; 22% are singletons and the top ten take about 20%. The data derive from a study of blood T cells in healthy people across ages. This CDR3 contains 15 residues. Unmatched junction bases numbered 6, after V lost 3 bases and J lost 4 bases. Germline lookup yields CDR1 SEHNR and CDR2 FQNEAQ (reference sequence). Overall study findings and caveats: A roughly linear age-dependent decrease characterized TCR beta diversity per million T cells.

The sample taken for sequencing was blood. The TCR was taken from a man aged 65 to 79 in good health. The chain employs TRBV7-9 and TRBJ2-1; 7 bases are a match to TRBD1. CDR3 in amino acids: CASSLATGAYNEQFF. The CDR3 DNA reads TGTGCCAGCAGCTTGGCTACAGGGGCTTACAATGAGCAGTTCTTC.